This TCR beta chain was retrieved from a study of blood T cell repertoires in COVID-19 (dated by TCRdb to 2020 to 2021). Background for the entire study: Collaborator samples came from the United States, Italy and Spain and covered acute and convalescent phases of COVID-19. The material from the prospective study consisted of cDNA or gDNA derived from T cells, B-cell-depleted T cells, or PBMCs. Subjects who had been exposed to COVID-19, were actively infected with it, or had recovered from it provided the deeply sampled blood TCRbeta repertoires that made up the dataset. The repertoires were released in a freely available public database intended as a resource for research on the immune response to SARS-CoV-2. Samples were obtained from the ongoing ImmuneRACE study (first 160 participants) and from about 1,300 subjects provided by 6 global collaborators. Nearly every sample came with metadata listing a de-identified subject ID, COVID-19 status, age in years and sex. Where available, HLA class I and class II types were obtained from metadata supplied by the sample provider rather than from assay-based typing. General study outcomes and caveats: How much clinical and demographic metadata was included differed by source and by participant, and the metadata was provided uncurated.

On this clone itself: Its antigen specificity is not known. Per-base qualities were not stored, and no clone one base away is much larger.

The CDR3 numbers 16 residues from cysteine through phenylalanine. Only the CDR3 region is kept as DNA, spanning 48 bases read in frame from base 1. CDR1 and CDR2 are read off the germline V gene as KGHDR and SFDVKD. V has 3 bases trimmed and J has 9 bases trimmed; junction bases matching no gene number 6. Another Seattle source contributed samples from volunteer blood donors who had recovered from COVID-19. The collaborating institutions used their own protocols to collect whole blood in K2EDTA tubes. For TCRbeta analysis, collaborators shipped samples as frozen whole blood, isolated PBMCs, or DNA extracted from either of those sample types. The immunoSEQ Assay, a bias-controlled multiplex PCR, was used to amplify TCRbeta CDR3 regions from genomic DNA. The authors processed their data as follows. The number of nucleated cells in each sample was estimated from the amplification of reference gene primers within the assay. Sequence reads were collapsed and filtered to measure the absolute abundance of every unique TCRbeta CDR3 rearrangement. For each sample, productive Simpson clonality was calculated as the square root of Simpson's diversity index over productive rearrangements. The table comes from immuneACCESS by way of TCRdb, which keeps in-frame sequences with V and J called. Part of the clones is missing from these tables; in studies checked, under half for an unresolved V gene and the rest for unknown reasons. V and J calls and clone size are as listed in that table; D and trimming were resolved from the DNA. This sample has 280,000 or so clones in its table, and about 86% of those were observed once. About 1.9% of the sample is taken by the ten largest.

The receptor comes from a woman aged 25 to 39 who had recovered from COVID-19. The V and J genes are TRBV24-1 and TRBJ2-1; TRBD2 lines up with 14 middle nucleotides. Sequencing used peripheral blood. For the CDR3, the sequence is CATSDPTSGRAGEQFF. In nucleotide form, the sequence is TGTGCCACCAGTGATCCGACTAGCGGGAGGGCGGGTGAGCAGTTCTTC.